This is a list of T cell receptor beta chains from one sample in a study of response to subunit inactivated influenza vaccine. MiXCR, applied by TCRdb to the RT-PCR reads, yields one record per CDR3 protein. The table records roughly 700,000 distinct CDR3 sequences, 14% of them present only once. This sample comprised PBMCs from blood, obtained about 14 days before vaccination. All receptors come from a man aged 50 or older who received an inactivated influenza vaccine. Each CDR3 is given with its conserved first and last residue. A D gene is named only where the DNA matches it firmly. Size tells how often a clone was seen (once, few, many) or the class of an expanded clone, and some rows leave it out.

J: TRBJ2-5; size: many; D: .; V: TRBV20-1; length: 12; CDR3: CSARGPEETQYF; DNA: TGCAGTGCTAGGGGCCCCGAAGAGACCCAGTACTTC
J: TRBJ1-5; size: .; D: .; V: TRBV6-6; length: 13; CDR3: CAESLGEGQPQHF; DNA: TGTGCCGAGTCGCTGGGAGAGGGACAGCCCCAGCATTTT
J: TRBJ2-2; size: .; D: .; V: TRBV20-1; length: 11; CDR3: CSASRSGELFF; DNA: TGCAGTGCTAGTCGGTCCGGGGAGCTGTTTTTT
J: TRBJ2-7; size: .; D: .; V: TRBV20-1; length: 14; CDR3: CSAREFDRPTEQYF; DNA: TGCAGTGCTAGAGAATTCGACAGACCGACCGAGCAGTACTTC
J: TRBJ2-7; size: few; D: TRBD2; V: TRBV6-2/TRBV6-3; length: 14; CDR3: CASSGGGIFYEQYF; DNA: TGTGCCAGCAGCGGCGGGGGGATTTTCTACGAGCAGTACTTC
J: TRBJ2-5; size: few; D: .; V: TRBV20-1; length: 16; CDR3: CSARDRLGTAQETQYF; DNA: TGCAGTGCTAGAGATCGTTTAGGGACTGCACAAGAGACCCAGTACTTC
J: TRBJ2-1; size: few; D: .; V: TRBV9; length: 17; CDR3: CASSSTREGSSYNEQFF; DNA: TGTGCCAGCAGCTCTACTAGAGAGGGGAGCTCCTACAATGAGCAGTTCTTC
J: TRBJ2-2; size: many; D: TRBD2; V: TRBV20-1; length: 15; CDR3: CSARDGSGGSGELFF; DNA: TGCAGTGCTAGAGACGGTAGCGGGGGGTCCGGGGAGCTGTTTTTT
J: TRBJ1-2; size: .; D: TRBD1; V: TRBV11-2; length: 15; CDR3: CASRSNRGLDYGYTF; DNA: TGTGCCAGCAGATCTAACAGGGGGCTAGACTATGGCTACACCTTC
J: TRBJ1-4; size: few; D: .; V: TRBV7-9; length: 13; CDR3: CASSRGRQEKLFF; DNA: TGTGCCAGCAGCCGTGGCAGACAGGAAAAACTGTTTTTT
J: TRBJ2-1; size: few; D: .; V: TRBV5-1; length: 12; CDR3: CASGGQPYEQFF; DNA: TGCGCCAGCGGAGGACAACCCTATGAGCAGTTCTTC
J: TRBJ2-7; size: many; D: .; V: TRBV6-1; length: 14; CDR3: CASSQLTGNYEQYF; DNA: TGTGCCAGCAGCCAACTTACAGGAAACTACGAGCAGTACTTC
J: TRBJ2-1; size: few; D: TRBD2; V: TRBV10-3; length: 14; CDR3: CAISSGGDRTEQFF; DNA: TGTGCCATCAGTAGCGGGGGGGATCGTACTGAGCAGTTCTTC
J: TRBJ1-4; size: many; D: .; V: TRBV20-1; length: 14; CDR3: CSAVVGGGNEKLFF; DNA: TGCAGTGCCGTTGTCGGGGGTGGGAATGAAAAACTGTTTTTT
J: TRBJ2-2; size: few; D: TRBD2; V: TRBV9; length: 16; CDR3: CASSVADGRASGELFF; DNA: TGTGCCAGCAGCGTAGCGGACGGGAGGGCATCCGGGGAGCTGTTTTTT
J: TRBJ2-7; size: many; D: TRBD1; V: TRBV12-3/TRBV12-4; length: 14; CDR3: CASSEGQGAYEQYF; DNA: TGTGCCAGCAGTGAAGGACAGGGAGCCTACGAGCAGTACTTC
J: TRBJ2-5; size: .; D: .; V: TRBV12-3/TRBV12-4; length: 14; CDR3: CASSLGWEAETQYF; DNA: TGTGCCAGCAGTTTAGGTTGGGAGGCGGAGACCCAGTACTTC
J: TRBJ1-3; size: few; D: .; V: TRBV12-3/TRBV12-4; length: 15; CDR3: CASRPTGNSGNTIYF; DNA: TGTGCCAGCAGACCAACAGGGAACTCTGGAAACACCATATATTTT
J: TRBJ2-1; size: .; D: TRBD1; V: TRBV13; length: 14; CDR3: CASSLDRGLVEQFF; DNA: TGTGCCAGCAGCTTAGACAGGGGGCTCGTTGAGCAGTTCTTC
J: TRBJ2-1; size: .; D: TRBD2; V: TRBV5-1; length: 16; CDR3: CASSWGDSGAGNEQFF; DNA: TGCGCCAGCAGCTGGGGGGATAGCGGGGCTGGCAATGAGCAGTTCTTC
J: TRBJ2-7; size: few; D: .; V: TRBV29-1; length: 12; CDR3: CSVGDGNYEQYF; DNA: TGCAGCGTGGGTGACGGGAACTACGAGCAGTACTTC
J: TRBJ2-7; size: few; D: TRBD2; V: TRBV29-1; length: 15; CDR3: CSVEAWGLAGNEQYF; DNA: TGCAGCGTTGAAGCATGGGGACTAGCGGGAAACGAGCAGTACTTC
J: TRBJ2-1; size: .; D: TRBD2; V: TRBV11-1; length: 18; CDR3: CASSPNALAGGAYNEQFF; DNA: TGTGCCAGCAGCCCAAATGCACTAGCGGGAGGTGCGTACAATGAGCAGTTCTTC
J: TRBJ1-1; size: .; D: .; V: TRBV29-1; length: 13; CDR3: CSVVIPGETEAFF; DNA: TGCAGCGTAGTCATCCCGGGGGAGACTGAAGCTTTCTTT
J: TRBJ2-1; size: few; D: TRBD2; V: TRBV12-3/TRBV12-4; length: 15; CDR3: CASRRSSGIDNEQFF; DNA: TGTGCCAGCAGGAGGAGTAGCGGGATCGACAATGAGCAGTTCTTC
J: TRBJ2-4; size: .; D: .; V: TRBV6-2/TRBV6-3; length: 20; CDR3: CASSYEGGGSPLRPKNIQYF; DNA: TGTGCCAGCAGTTACGAAGGGGGTGGATCACCCTTGAGGCCCAAAAACATTCAGTACTTC
J: TRBJ2-1; size: once; D: .; V: TRBV20-1; length: 11; CDR3: CSARGWGEQFF; DNA: TGCAGTGCTAGAGGGTGGGGAGAGCAGTTCTTC
J: TRBJ2-3; size: few; D: .; V: TRBV9; length: 14; CDR3: CASSARTGSDTQYF; DNA: TGTGCCAGCAGCGCCCGGACGGGTTCAGATACGCAGTATTTT
J: TRBJ2-5; size: few; D: .; V: TRBV7-9; length: 15; CDR3: CASSTVTRGGETQYF; DNA: TGTGCCAGCAGCACGGTGACTAGGGGGGGGGAGACCCAGTACTTC
J: TRBJ1-2; size: few; D: .; V: TRBV5-6; length: 15; CDR3: CASSPRQTGAYGYTF; DNA: TGTGCCAGCAGCCCAAGACAGACGGGAGCCTATGGCTACACCTTC
J: TRBJ1-3; size: .; D: .; V: TRBV6-5; length: 12; CDR3: CASGPSGNTIYF; DNA: TGTGCCAGCGGCCCTTCTGGAAACACCATATATTTT
J: TRBJ2-7; size: .; D: TRBD2; V: TRBV12-3/TRBV12-4; length: 17; CDR3: CASSFGMSGARSYEQYF; DNA: TGTGCCAGCAGTTTCGGTATGAGCGGGGCGCGCTCCTACGAGCAGTACTTC
J: TRBJ1-2; size: .; D: TRBD1; V: TRBV12-3/TRBV12-4; length: 14; CDR3: CASSLDTGVYGYTF; DNA: TGTGCCAGCAGTTTAGACACAGGGGTCTATGGCTACACCTTC
J: TRBJ1-3; size: .; D: .; V: TRBV10-3; length: 16; CDR3: CAISETARVYGNTIYF; DNA: TGTGCCATCAGTGAGACTGCGAGAGTCTACGGAAACACCATATATTTT
J: TRBJ2-1; size: few; D: TRBD2; V: TRBV20-1; length: 14; CDR3: CSAIGLAGILEQFF; DNA: TGCAGTGCCATCGGGCTAGCGGGAATACTTGAGCAGTTCTTC